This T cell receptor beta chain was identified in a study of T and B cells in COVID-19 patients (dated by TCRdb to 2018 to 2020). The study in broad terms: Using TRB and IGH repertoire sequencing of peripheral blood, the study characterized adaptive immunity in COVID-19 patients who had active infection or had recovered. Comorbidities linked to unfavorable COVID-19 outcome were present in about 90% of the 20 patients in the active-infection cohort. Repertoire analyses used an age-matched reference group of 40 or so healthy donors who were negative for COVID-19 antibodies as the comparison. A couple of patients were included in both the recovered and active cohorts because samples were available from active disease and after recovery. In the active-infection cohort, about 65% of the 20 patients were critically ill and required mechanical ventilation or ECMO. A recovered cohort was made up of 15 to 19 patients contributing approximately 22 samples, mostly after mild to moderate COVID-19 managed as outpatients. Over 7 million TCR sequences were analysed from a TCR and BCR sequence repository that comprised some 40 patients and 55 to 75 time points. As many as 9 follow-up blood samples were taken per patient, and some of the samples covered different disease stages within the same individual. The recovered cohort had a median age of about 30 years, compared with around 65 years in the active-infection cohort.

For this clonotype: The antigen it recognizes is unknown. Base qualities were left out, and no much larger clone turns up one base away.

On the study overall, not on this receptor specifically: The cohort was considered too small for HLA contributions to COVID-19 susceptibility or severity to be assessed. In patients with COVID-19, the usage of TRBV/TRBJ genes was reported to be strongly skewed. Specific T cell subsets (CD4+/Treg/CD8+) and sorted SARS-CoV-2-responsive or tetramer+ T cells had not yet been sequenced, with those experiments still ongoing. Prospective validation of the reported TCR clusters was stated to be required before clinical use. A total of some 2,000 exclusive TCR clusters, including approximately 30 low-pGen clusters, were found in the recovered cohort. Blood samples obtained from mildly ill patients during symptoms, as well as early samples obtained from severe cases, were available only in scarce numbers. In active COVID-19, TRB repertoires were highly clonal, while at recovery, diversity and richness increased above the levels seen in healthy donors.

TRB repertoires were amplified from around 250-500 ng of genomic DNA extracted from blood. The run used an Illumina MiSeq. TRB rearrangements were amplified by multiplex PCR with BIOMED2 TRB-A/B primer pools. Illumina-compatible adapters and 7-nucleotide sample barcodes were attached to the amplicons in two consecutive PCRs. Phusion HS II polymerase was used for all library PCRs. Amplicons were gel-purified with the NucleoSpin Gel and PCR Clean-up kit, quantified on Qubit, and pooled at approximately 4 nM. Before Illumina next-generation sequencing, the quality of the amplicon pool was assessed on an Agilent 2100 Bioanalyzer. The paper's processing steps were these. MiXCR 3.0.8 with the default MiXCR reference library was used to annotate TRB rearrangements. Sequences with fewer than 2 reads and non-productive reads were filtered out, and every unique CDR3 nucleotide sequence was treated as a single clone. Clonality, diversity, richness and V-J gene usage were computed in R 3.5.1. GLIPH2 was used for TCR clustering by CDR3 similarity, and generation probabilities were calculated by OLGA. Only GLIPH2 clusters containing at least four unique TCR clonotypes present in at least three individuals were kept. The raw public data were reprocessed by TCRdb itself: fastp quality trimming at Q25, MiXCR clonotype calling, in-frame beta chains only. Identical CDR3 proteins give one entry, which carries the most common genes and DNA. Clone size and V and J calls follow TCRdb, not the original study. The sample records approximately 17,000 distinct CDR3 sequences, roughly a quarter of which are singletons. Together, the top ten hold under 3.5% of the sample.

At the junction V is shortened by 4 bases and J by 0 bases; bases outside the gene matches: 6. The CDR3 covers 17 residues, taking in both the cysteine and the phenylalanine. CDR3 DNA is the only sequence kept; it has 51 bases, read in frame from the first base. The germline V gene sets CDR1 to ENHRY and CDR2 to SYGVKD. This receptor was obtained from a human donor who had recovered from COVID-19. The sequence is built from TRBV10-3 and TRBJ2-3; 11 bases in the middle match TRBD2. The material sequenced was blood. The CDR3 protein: CAISGPWTSGSTDTQYF. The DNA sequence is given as TGTGCCATCAGTGGCCCTTGGACTAGCGGGAGCACAGATACGCAGTATTTT.